This paragraph reports one TCR beta chain. What it recognizes is unknown. Generated by immunoSEQ multiplex PCR, the TCRdb table keeps only in-frame clones and is missing some. The table shows under 40,000 clones, with around 70% occurring only once. Prior to sequencing, the ViraFEST assay stimulated PBMC with viral peptide pools, which expanded the antigen-specific CD4+ T cells. With roughly 9 days of culture completed, CD4+ T cells were isolated. Subjects were given two BNT162b2 or mRNA-1273 vaccine doses. All vaccine recipients tested negative for nucleocapsid antibodies and had never contracted SARS-CoV-2 infection. Days 3 and 7 saw half the medium replaced with IL-2 medium. These data are taken from a study of vaccination effects on CD4 cells after COVID-19. Across the study: Samples collected post-vaccine were obtained a median of 72 days after the second dose.

Whole-study results and caveats: Marked clonal contraction of both clone types appeared late after vaccination.

This CDR3 has 16 amino acids. Trimming removed 3 bases at V and 0 bases at J, with 11 bases between. Germline values: CDR1 LNHDA, CDR2 SQIVND (reference sequence). The chain combines TRBV19 with TRBJ2-2; D gene uncertain. The TCR comes from a human donor who received a COVID-19 vaccine. Sequenced here: CD4+ T cells from PBMCs cultured with HCoV-229E spike peptides, sampled after COVID-19 vaccination. The CDR3 coding sequence is TGTGCCAGTAGTATTCAAGGCGGTACGAACACCGGGGAGCTGTTTTTT. Protein sequence: CASSIQGGTNTGELFF.